The 24 T cell receptor beta chains presented below share a single source sample, sequenced in a study of CD8 T cells in ankylosing spondylitis. MiXCR was run by TCRdb on the 5' RACE reads, yielding one entry per CDR3 protein. The sample holds roughly 700,000 distinct CDR3 sequences; around a fifth are singletons and the top ten take over 15%. These receptors are not linked to any known antigen. Broader study findings: The study identified a TCR beta motif of fewer than 10 highly homologous variants that appeared characteristic of ankylosing spondylitis blood.

Sequencing was done on a sample of blood, either unsorted or a sorted T cell fraction (not recorded which). The receptors were gathered from a male donor with ankylosing spondylitis.

This clonotype appeared a few times. The V call is TRBV9, the J call TRBJ1-1, with 10 nucleotides matching TRBD1. V lost 0 bases and J lost 10; bases outside the gene matches: 6. The CDR3 spans 14 residues. Germline loops: CDR1 SGDLS, CDR2 YYNGEE. The CDR3 nucleotides read TGTGCCAGCAGCGTAGAGGGGGGGACAGGGGCAGCTTTCTTT. Its translation is CASSVEGGTGAAFF.

This clonotype came up a few times. The V gene is TRBV7-9, the J gene TRBJ2-5; D unresolved. The length of the CDR3 is 14 residues. The V gene lost 1 base and the J gene lost 5 bases, with 11 bases spanning the gap. Germline values: CDR1 SEHNR, CDR2 FQNEAQ (reference sequence). The CDR3 nucleotides read TGTGCCAGCAGCTTAGTTCCTGGCCCCGAGACCCAGTACTTC. Protein sequence: CASSLVPGPETQYF.

This clonotype showed up just a few times. The rearrangement uses TRBV27 and TRBJ2-1, with a possible D match to TRBD1 (6 bases). The germline CDR1 and CDR2 sequences are MNHEY and SMNVEV (reference sequence). This CDR3 spans 16 amino acids. With 2 bases removed from V and 1 base from J, the gap between germline ends came to 12 bases. CDR3 sequence (DNA): TGTGCCAGCAGTTTAATAGGGGGTGCATCCTACAATGAGCAGTTCTTC. It yields the protein CASSLIGGASYNEQFF.

J is TRBJ1-1 and V is TRBV20-1, with 10 positions matching TRBD1. The V and J ends lost 3 bases and 0 bases, in that order; junction bases with no gene match: 7. The CDR3 has 16 residues. Germline assignment: CDR1 DFQATT and CDR2 SNEGSKA (reference sequence). CDR3 DNA sequence: TGCAGTGCTAGGGGGACAGGGGTCCTGATGAACACTGAAGCTTTCTTT. It encodes CSARGTGVLMNTEAFF.

This clonotype was counted only a few times. The chain is built from TRBV27 and TRBJ2-7, with D hard to call. Germline V CDR1 and CDR2: MNHEY, SMNVEV (reference sequence). The CDR3 runs 16 residues. The V and J ends lost 5 bases and 2 bases respectively, with 19 bases between them. Here the CDR3 reads CASSQVSGLATYEQYF. CDR3 DNA sequence: TGTGCCAGCAGTCAAGTCTCAGGCTTAGCCACCTACGAGCAGTACTTC.

This clonotype has only a few counts. This chain uses TRBV4-1 with TRBJ2-5; 7 nucleotides line up with TRBD1. The CDR3 spans 15 residues. Per germline, CDR1 MGHRA and CDR2 YSYEKL. With V trimmed by 2 bases and J by 4 bases, 7 bases remained unmatched. CDR3 sequence reads: CASSQPWTGGETQYF. CDR3 sequence (DNA): TGCGCCAGCAGCCAACCGTGGACAGGAGGAGAGACCCAGTACTTC.

V and J are TRBV6-5 and TRBJ2-2, with D perhaps matching TRBD2 (7 bases). This CDR3 comprises 17 residues. Per the germline V gene, CDR1 is MNHEY and CDR2 is SVGAGI. Trimming took 3 bases from V and 9 from J, leaving 23 bases between them. CDR3 in DNA: TGTGCCAGCAGTTATAAAGGTCCGTGGGGGGGCCACCGGGAGCTGTTTTTT. The encoded protein is CASSYKGPWGGHRELFF.

J is TRBJ2-7 and V is TRBV5-1; the D gene is possibly TRBD1 (6 bases). The CDR3 runs to 14 residues. The germline V and J ends were trimmed by 3 bases and 2 bases, with 12 bases remaining between them. CDR1 is SGHRS, CDR2 YFSETQ, per germline. The CDR3 loop reads CASSSGTLAYEQYF. CDR3 sequence (DNA): TGCGCCAGCAGCTCTGGGACACTTGCCTACGAGCAGTACTTC.

CDR3 loop: CSARDRKGERLDTQYF. For the CDR3, the DNA is TGCAGTGCTAGAGATCGTAAAGGGGAACGCCTCGATACGCAGTATTTT. The rearrangement links TRBV20-1 to TRBJ2-3; maybe TRBD1 (5 bases). V was clipped by 0 bases and J by 6 bases, with 19 bases between them. Germline assignment: CDR1 DFQATT and CDR2 SNEGSKA (reference sequence). The CDR3 is 16 amino acids.

This clonotype was counted only a few times. The chain combines TRBV7-3 with TRBJ1-4; D gene ambiguous. Trimming cost V 1 base and J 7 bases, with 13 bases left between them. Germline CDR1 is SGHTA and CDR2 is FQGTGA. CDR3 length equals 15 residues. The CDR3 region has the DNA TGTGCCAGCAGCTTAAGGGGAGCCTGGGGTGAAAAACTGTTTTTT. This codes for CASSLRGAWGEKLFF.

This clonotype was seen at least ten times. The genes are TRBV5-1 and TRBJ1-4; D not certain. The V and J ends lost 0 bases and 7 bases respectively, with 13 bases between them. In germline, CDR1 is SGHRS, CDR2 YFSETQ. This CDR3 contains 15 residues. The CDR3 reads CASSLEGRESEKLFF. The CDR3 DNA is TGCGCCAGCAGCTTGGAGGGCAGAGAGAGTGAAAAACTGTTTTTT.

This rearrangement joins TRBV7-8 to TRBJ2-1; perhaps TRBD1 as D (5 bases). The V and J ends lost 1 base and 7 bases respectively, with 17 bases between them. The germline CDR1 and CDR2 sequences are SGHVS and FQNEAQ. The CDR3 has 16 residues. The CDR3 sequence is CASSLEVRQGWNEQFF. Written as DNA, the CDR3 is TGTGCCAGCAGCTTAGAAGTCAGGCAGGGATGGAATGAGCAGTTCTTC.

This clonotype was observed a few times. The chain employs TRBV5-1 and TRBJ1-4, with no clear D. The CDR3 loop spans 16 amino acids. The V and J ends lost 1 base and 0 bases respectively, with 10 bases between them. Germline CDR1 SGHRS, CDR2 YFSETQ. The CDR3 spells CASSLTQKPTNEKLFF. In DNA, the CDR3 is TGCGCCAGCAGCTTGACACAGAAACCAACTAATGAAAAACTGTTTTTT.

This clonotype was seen a few times. CDR3 sequence (DNA): TGTGCCAGCAGCCGCCCCGGGGGCCGTGAAGCTTTCTTT. It codes for CASSRPGGREAFF. The rearrangement joins TRBV27 to TRBJ1-1; possible D gene TRBD1, 6 bases. CDR1 MNHEY and CDR2 SMNVEV come from the germline V gene (reference sequence). Trimming pared 6 bases from V and 7 bases from J, leaving 15 bases between. The CDR3 has 13 residues.

The chain joins TRBV20-1 to TRBJ1-2, with D hard to call. The CDR3 covers 15 residues. V was clipped by 1 base and J by 5 bases, with 17 bases between them. Germline assignment: CDR1 DFQATT and CDR2 SNEGSKA (reference sequence). CDR3 loop: CSARVPTGSAYGYTF. In DNA, the CDR3 is TGCAGTGCTAGAGTCCCCACGGGCTCGGCATATGGCTACACCTTC.

V is TRBV6-2 or TRBV6-3 and J is TRBJ1-1; D call uncertain. Germline V lookup: CDR1 MNHEY, CDR2 SVGEGT. The V gene lost 7 bases and the J gene lost 5 bases, with 8 bases spanning the gap. The CDR3 spans 11 residues. The CDR3 DNA reads TGTGCCAGCACCTCGAGGACTGAAGCTTTCTTT. Translation gives CASTSRTEAFF.

The CDR3 sequence: CASRKQGFKTDTQYF. The CDR3 DNA reads TGTGCCAGCCGCAAACAGGGTTTTAAGACAGATACGCAGTATTTT. This chain joins TRBV6-4 and TRBJ2-3; perhaps TRBD1 as D (6 bases). V was shortened by 8 bases and J by 3 bases, with 18 bases between the two germline ends. CDR3 length: 15 amino acids. Germline CDR1 MRHNA, CDR2 SNTAGT.

Only a few counts were recorded for this clonotype. The chain combines TRBV10-2 with TRBJ1-6; 10 positions agree with TRBD1. Germline CDR1 WSHSY, CDR2 SAAADI. Losses at the gene ends were 8 bases for V and 10 bases for J; bases not matched to a gene: 8. The CDR3 runs to 14 residues. CDR3 sequence reads: CASGPGTGESPLHF. Written as DNA, the CDR3 is TGCGCCAGCGGACCGGGGACAGGGGAATCACCCCTCCACTTT.

The rearrangement uses TRBV20-1 and TRBJ2-3, with 9 nucleotides matching TRBD2. J gave up 0 bases and V 5 bases, and 3 bases lay outside the gene matches. CDR3 length: 14 residues. Per the germline V gene, CDR1 is DFQATT and CDR2 is SNEGSKA (reference sequence). The CDR3 coding sequence is TGCAGTGCTCTTAGCGGGAGAAGCACAGATACGCAGTATTTT. This sequence encodes CSALSGRSTDTQYF.

This clonotype turned up a few times. V and J are TRBV29-1 and TRBJ2-3, with D hard to call. V was cut by 3 bases and J by 2 bases, with 9 bases left in between. Germline V lookup: CDR1 SQVTM, CDR2 ANQGSEA. The CDR3 has 13 amino acids. The CDR3, as DNA: TGCAGCGTTGACGTCCGCCACACAGATACGCAGTATTTT. Its translation: CSVDVRHTDTQYF.

This clonotype was seen a handful of times. The chain combines TRBV7-3 with TRBJ2-2, with TRBD2 matching 7 bases. Germline CDR1 reads SGHTA; CDR2 reads FQGTGA. This CDR3 is built from 13 residues. The trim removed 6 bases at V and 7 bases at J, leaving 5 bases unmatched. CDR3 DNA: TGTGCCAGCAGTGGGCTAGCGGACGGGGAGCTGTTTTTT. Residues: CASSGLADGELFF.

V usage is TRBV11-1 and J usage is TRBJ1-6; unclear D gene. Per the germline V gene, CDR1 is SGHAT and CDR2 is FQDESV (reference sequence). CDR3 size: 15 residues. Trimming shortened V by 5 bases and J by 6 bases, and 14 bases separated the two germline ends. CDR3 residues: CASSITGYSNSPLHF. CDR3 nucleotide sequence: TGTGCCAGCAGCATCACGGGGTATAGTAATTCACCCCTCCACTTT.

The V call is TRBV7-8, the J call TRBJ2-3; 7 nucleotides agree with TRBD2. The CDR3 consists of 15 residues. With 0 bases clipped from V and 4 bases from J, the junction kept 4 bases outside the gene matches. Germline values: CDR1 SGHVS, CDR2 FQNEAQ. CDR3 protein: CASSLAAGAADTQYF. DNA for the CDR3: TGTGCCAGCAGCTTAGCGGCGGGAGCCGCAGATACGCAGTATTTT.

The gene calls are TRBV7-9 and TRBJ2-5; 8 bases match TRBD2. J was trimmed by 3 bases and V by 5 bases; bases with no gene match: 8. The length of the CDR3 is 15 residues. Germline CDR1 SEHNR, CDR2 FQNEAQ (reference sequence). CDR3 bases: TGTGCCAGCAGCCGGATGGCGGGGGGAGAAGAGACCCAGTACTTC. Amino acid sequence: CASSRMAGGEETQYF.